This T cell receptor beta chain was identified during a study of shared clonotypes between healthy human individuals. Data came from immunoSEQ multiplex PCR; TCRdb stores just in-frame clones and leaves some out. Found here are under 130,000 clones, about 72% of them singletons; the top ten hold roughly a quarter. The length of the CDR3 is 14 residues. Germline lookup yields CDR1 MDHEN and CDR2 SYDVKM. Trimming stripped 4 bases from V and 6 bases from J, with 16 bases between. The chain uses TRBV28 and TRBJ2-7; no definite D call. This TCR came from a woman aged 25-40 years in good health. The sample comprised memory CD8+ T cells sorted from blood. Subset meaning: CD45RO+ cells pooled with CCR7-negative TemRA cells. The CDR3 region is CASSSGSSFREQYF. DNA for the CDR3: TGTGCCAGCAGTTCCGGGTCCTCCTTCCGCGAGCAGTACTTC.